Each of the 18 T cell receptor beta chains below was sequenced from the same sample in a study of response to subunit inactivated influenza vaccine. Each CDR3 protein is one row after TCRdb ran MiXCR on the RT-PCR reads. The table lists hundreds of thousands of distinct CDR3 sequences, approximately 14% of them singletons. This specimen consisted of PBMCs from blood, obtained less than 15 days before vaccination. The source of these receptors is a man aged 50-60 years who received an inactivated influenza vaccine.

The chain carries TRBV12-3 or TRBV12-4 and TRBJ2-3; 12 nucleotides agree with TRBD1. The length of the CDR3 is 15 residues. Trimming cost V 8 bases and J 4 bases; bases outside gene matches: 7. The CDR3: CASAPGQGASDTQYF. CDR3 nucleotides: TGTGCCAGCGCACCGGGACAGGGGGCATCAGATACGCAGTATTTT.

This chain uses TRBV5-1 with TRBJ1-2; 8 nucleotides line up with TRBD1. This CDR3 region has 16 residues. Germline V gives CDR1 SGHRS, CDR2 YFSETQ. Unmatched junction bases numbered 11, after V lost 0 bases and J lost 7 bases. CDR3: CASSLVGVVTGAGYTF. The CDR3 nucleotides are TGCGCCAGCAGCTTGGTGGGGGTCGTGACAGGGGCTGGCTACACCTTC. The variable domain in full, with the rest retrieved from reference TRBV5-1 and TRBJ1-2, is KAGVTQTPRYLIKTRGQQVTLSCSPISGHRSVSWYQQTPGQGLQFLFEYFSETQRNKGNFPGRFSGRQFSNSRSEMNVSTLELGDSALYLCASSLVGVVTGAGYTFGSGTRLTVV.

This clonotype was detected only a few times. This CDR3 reads CASSLVETDTQYF. CDR3 nucleotide sequence: TGTGCCAGCAGTTTGGTGGAGACAGATACGCAGTATTTT. The genes are TRBV12-3 or TRBV12-4 and TRBJ2-3; no definite D call. This CDR3 region has 13 residues. V lost 3 bases and J lost 3, with 7 bases in between.

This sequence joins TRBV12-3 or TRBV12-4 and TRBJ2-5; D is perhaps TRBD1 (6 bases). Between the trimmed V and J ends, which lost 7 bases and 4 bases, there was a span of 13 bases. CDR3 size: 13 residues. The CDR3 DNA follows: TGTGCCAGCAACCAGGGGTGGGGAGAGACCCAGTACTTC. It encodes CASNQGWGETQYF.

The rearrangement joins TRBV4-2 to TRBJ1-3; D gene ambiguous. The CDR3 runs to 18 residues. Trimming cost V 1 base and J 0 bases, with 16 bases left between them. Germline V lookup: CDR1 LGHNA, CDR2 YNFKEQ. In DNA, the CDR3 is TGTGCCAGCAGCCAAGTTTGGGTTGAGGCCTACTCTGGAAACACCATATATTTT. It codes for CASSQVWVEAYSGNTIYF.

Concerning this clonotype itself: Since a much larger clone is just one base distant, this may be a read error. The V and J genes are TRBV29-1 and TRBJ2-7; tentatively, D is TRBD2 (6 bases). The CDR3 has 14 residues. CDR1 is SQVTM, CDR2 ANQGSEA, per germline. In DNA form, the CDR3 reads TGCAGCGTCAAGGGCGGGGCAACTTCCTACGAGAAGTACTTC. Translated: CSVKGGATSYEKYF.

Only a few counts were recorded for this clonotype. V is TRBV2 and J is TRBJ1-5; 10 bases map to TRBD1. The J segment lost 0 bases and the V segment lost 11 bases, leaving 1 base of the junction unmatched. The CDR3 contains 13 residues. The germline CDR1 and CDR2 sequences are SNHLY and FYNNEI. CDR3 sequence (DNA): TGTGCCGGGACAGGGGCTAGCAATCAGCCCCAGCATTTT. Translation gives CAGTGASNQPQHF.

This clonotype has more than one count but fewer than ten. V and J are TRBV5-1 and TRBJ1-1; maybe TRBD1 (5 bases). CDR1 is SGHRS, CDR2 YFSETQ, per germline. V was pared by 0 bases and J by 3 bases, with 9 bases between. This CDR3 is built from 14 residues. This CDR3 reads CASSLGGPDTEAFF. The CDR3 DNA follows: TGCGCCAGCAGCTTGGGGGGACCGGACACTGAAGCTTTCTTT.

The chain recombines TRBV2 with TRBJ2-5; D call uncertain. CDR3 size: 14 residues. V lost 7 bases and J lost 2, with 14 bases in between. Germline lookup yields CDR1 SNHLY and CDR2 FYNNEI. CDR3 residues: CASNRVTAQETQYF. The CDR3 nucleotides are TGTGCCAGCAACCGAGTCACAGCACAAGAGACCCAGTACTTC.

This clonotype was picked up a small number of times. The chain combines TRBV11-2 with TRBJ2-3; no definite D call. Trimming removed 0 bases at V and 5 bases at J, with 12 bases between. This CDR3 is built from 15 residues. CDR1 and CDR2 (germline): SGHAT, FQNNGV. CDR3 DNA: TGTGCCAGCAGCTTAGACTCCGGTCTCAGAGATACGCAGTATTTT. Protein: CASSLDSGLRDTQYF.

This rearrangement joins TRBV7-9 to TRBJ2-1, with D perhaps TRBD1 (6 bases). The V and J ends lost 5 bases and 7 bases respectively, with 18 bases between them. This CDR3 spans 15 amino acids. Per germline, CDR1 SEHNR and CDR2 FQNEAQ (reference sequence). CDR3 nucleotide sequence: TGTGCCAGCAGCGTAATACCACCAACAGGGAATGAGCAGTTCTTC. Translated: CASSVIPPTGNEQFF. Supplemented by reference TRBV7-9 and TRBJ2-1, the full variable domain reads DTGVSQNPRHKITKRGQNVTFRCDPISEHNRLYWYRQTLGQGPEFLTYFQNEAQLEKSRLLSDRFSAERPKGSFSTLEIQRTEQGDSAMYLCASSVIPPTGNEQFFGPGTRLTVL.

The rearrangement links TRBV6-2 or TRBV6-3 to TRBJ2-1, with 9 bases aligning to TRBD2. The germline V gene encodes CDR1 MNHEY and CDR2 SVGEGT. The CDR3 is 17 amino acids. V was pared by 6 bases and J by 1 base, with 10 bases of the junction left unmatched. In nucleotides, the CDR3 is TGTGCCAGCAGCCCCATCCTTAGCGGGAGTTCCTACAATGAGCAGTTCTTC. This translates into CASSPILSGSSYNEQFF.

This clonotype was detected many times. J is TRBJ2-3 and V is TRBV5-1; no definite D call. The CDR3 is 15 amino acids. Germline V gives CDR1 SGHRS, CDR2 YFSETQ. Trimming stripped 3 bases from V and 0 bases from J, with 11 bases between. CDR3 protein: CASSSPDRSTDTQYF. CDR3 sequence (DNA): TGCGCCAGCAGCTCCCCGGACCGTAGCACAGATACGCAGTATTTT.

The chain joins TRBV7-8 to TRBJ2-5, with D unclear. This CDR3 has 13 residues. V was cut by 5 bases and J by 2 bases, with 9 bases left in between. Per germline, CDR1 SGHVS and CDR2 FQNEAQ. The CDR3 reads CASSPEMQETQYF. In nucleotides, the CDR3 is TGTGCCAGCAGCCCCGAGATGCAAGAGACCCAGTACTTC.

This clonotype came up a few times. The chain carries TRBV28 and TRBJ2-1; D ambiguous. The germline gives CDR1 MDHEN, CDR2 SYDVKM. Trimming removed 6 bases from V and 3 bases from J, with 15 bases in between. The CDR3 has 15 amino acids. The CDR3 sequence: CASSPLTGDYNEQFF. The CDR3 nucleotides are TGTGCCAGCAGCCCTCTCACGGGCGACTACAATGAGCAGTTCTTC.

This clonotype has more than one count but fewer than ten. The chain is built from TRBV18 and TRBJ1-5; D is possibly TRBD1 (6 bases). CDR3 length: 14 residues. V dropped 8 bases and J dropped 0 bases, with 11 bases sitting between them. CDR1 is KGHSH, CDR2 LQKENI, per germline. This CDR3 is CASGQTYSNQPQHF. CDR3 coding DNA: TGTGCCAGCGGACAGACCTATAGCAATCAGCCCCAGCATTTT.

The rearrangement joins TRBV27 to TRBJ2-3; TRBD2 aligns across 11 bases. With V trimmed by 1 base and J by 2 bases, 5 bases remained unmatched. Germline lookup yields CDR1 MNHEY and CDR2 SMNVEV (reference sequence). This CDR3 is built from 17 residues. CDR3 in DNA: TGTGCCAGCAGTTTATGGTCTAGCGGGGGGAACACAGATACGCAGTATTTT. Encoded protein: CASSLWSSGGNTDTQYF.

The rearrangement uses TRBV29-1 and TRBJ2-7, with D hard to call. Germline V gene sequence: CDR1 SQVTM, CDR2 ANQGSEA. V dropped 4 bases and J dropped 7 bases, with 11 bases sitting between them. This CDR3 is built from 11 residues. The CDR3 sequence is CSVATAREQYF. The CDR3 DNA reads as TGCAGCGTTGCGACGGCTCGGGAGCAGTACTTC.